This record concerns one T cell receptor (beta chain) sequence. This entry comes from a study of blood T cell repertoires in COVID-19. Study overall: Sites across the United States, Italy and Spain contributed samples from acute and convalescent COVID-19. Sample material is recorded as cDNA or gDNA derived from T cells, B-cell-depleted T cells, or PBMCs.

In the study's own analysis: Reference gene primer amplification gave estimated nucleated cell counts. The data were produced by immunoSEQ multiplex PCR, yet TCRdb's version contains in-frame clones alone and is incomplete. The V and J calls and clone size were taken over from that table, and D and trimming were inferred from the DNA. The repertoire holds roughly 110,000 clones, with roughly 80% as singletons. This CDR3 region has 13 residues. Trimming stripped 6 bases from V and 7 bases from J, with 13 bases between. Germline V gives CDR1 SGHTA, CDR2 FQGNSA. This chain joins TRBV7-2 and TRBJ1-3; D not certain. The source is a human donor in a cohort sampled during active COVID-19. The sample consisted of peripheral blood. The CDR3 sequence is CASSLFNENTIYF. The CDR3 region has the DNA TGTGCCAGCAGTTTGTTTAACGAGAACACCATATATTTT.